This T cell receptor beta chain was captured by sequencing in a study of Graves' ophthalmopathy and Graves' hyperthyroidism. RNA transcripts served as template for amplifying TCR beta CDR3 sequences. In the first round, RT-PCR was carried out with HTBI primers, and a multiplex PCR formed the second round. TCRdb reanalysed the multiplex PCR reads using MiXCR and keeps one entry per CDR3 protein. Counted here are 600,000 to 700,000 distinct CDR3 sequences, more than 40% occurring once; the ten biggest clones make up over 2.5%. Comment on this clonotype: This clone may be a read error of a much larger clone one base away.

Sequencing was done on a sample of peripheral blood. The TCR comes from an adult man with Graves' ophthalmopathy.

The CDR3 nucleotides read TGCAGTGCTAGAGGGACAGGGTGGGACTATGGCTACACCTTC. Amino acid sequence: CSARGTGWDYGYTF. This chain links TRBV20-1 with TRBJ1-2; TRBD1 matches 8 bases. CDR1 is DFQATT, CDR2 SNEGSKA, per germline (reference sequence). This CDR3 has 14 residues. The V and J ends lost 1 base and 3 bases, in that order; junction bases with no gene match: 4.